Presented here are 22 T cell receptor beta chains from one specimen sequenced in a study of T cell responses to AZD1222 COVID-19 vaccine. Method: immunoSEQ multiplex PCR; TCRdb's copy keeps in-frame clones and lacks some. The sample has under 150,000 clones; 90% are singletons. Sequencing was performed on peripheral blood, taken 28 days after the second AZD1222 dose. The origin of the receptors is an adult who received the AZD1222 COVID-19 vaccine.

This chain links TRBV5-6 with TRBJ2-4; maybe TRBD2 (5 bases). This CDR3 contains 14 residues. Germline loops: CDR1 SGHDT, CDR2 YYEEEE. Trimming removed 3 bases from V and 9 bases from J, with 16 bases in between. The CDR3 protein is CASSSPGIAGIQYF. The CDR3 DNA is TGTGCCAGCAGCTCACCGGGGATTGCGGGCATTCAGTACTTC. The full variable domain, rest sourced from reference TRBV5-6 and TRBJ2-4, is DAGVTQSPTHLIKTRGQQVTLRCSPKSGHDTVSWYQQALGQGPQFIFQYYEEEERQRGNFPDRFSGHQFPNYSSELNVNALLLGDSALYLCASSSPGIAGIQYFGAGTRLSVL.

There are a few counts of this clone. The chain uses TRBV4-3 and TRBJ1-1; 7 positions match TRBD1. This CDR3 has 13 residues. Per germline, CDR1 LGHNA and CDR2 YSLEER. The V segment lost 3 bases and the J segment 5 bases; nucleotides outside the gene matches: 3. CDR3 region: CASSQGQTTEAFF. Written as DNA, the CDR3 is TGCGCCAGCAGCCAGGGACAGACGACTGAAGCTTTCTTT.

V and J are TRBV9 and TRBJ1-2; D uncertain. CDR1 and CDR2 (germline): SGDLS, YYNGEE. The CDR3 loop spans 16 amino acids. Trimming left V 4 bases short and J 0 bases short, with 16 bases between. The chain's CDR3 is CASSPRGAYSNYGYTF. The DNA of the CDR3 is TGTGCCAGCAGCCCCCGCGGAGCATATTCTAACTATGGCTACACCTTC.

The chain uses TRBV5-1 and TRBJ1-1; a weak D match, TRBD1 (5 bases). Trimming cost V 0 bases and J 0 bases, with 9 bases left between them. This CDR3 is built from 15 residues. Germline V gene lookup returns CDR1 SGHRS and CDR2 YFSETQ. The CDR3 DNA reads as TGCGCCAGCAGCTTGGCCGGACAATTGAACACTGAAGCTTTCTTT. Amino acid sequence: CASSLAGQLNTEAFF. Filled out from reference TRBV5-1 and TRBJ1-1, the complete variable domain reads KAGVTQTPRYLIKTRGQQVTLSCSPISGHRSVSWYQQTPGQGLQFLFEYFSETQRNKGNFPGRFSGRQFSNSRSEMNVSTLELGDSALYLCASSLAGQLNTEAFFGQGTRLTVV.

The J gene is TRBJ1-2, the V gene TRBV13, with TRBD1 as a possible D gene (6 bases). The CDR3 covers 12 residues. V lost 3 bases and J 5 bases, leaving 7 bases between the germline ends. In germline, CDR1 is PRHDT, CDR2 FYEKMQ (reference sequence). This chain's CDR3 is CASSFRGYGYTF. In DNA form, the CDR3 reads TGTGCCAGCAGCTTCAGGGGATATGGCTACACCTTC. Filled out from reference TRBV13 and TRBJ1-2, the complete variable domain reads AAGVIQSPRHLIKEKRETATLKCYPIPRHDTVYWYQQGPGQDPQFLISFYEKMQSDKGSIPDRFSAQQFSDYHSELNMSSLELGDSALYFCASSFRGYGYTFGSGTRLTVV.

This chain connects TRBV11-2 to TRBJ2-1; weak D call: TRBD1 (5 bases). CDR3 length: 14 amino acids. CDR1 is SGHAT, CDR2 FQNNGV, per germline. Between the trimmed V and J ends, which lost 6 bases and 3 bases, there was a span of 12 bases. In nucleotides, the CDR3 is TGTGCCAGCAGACGACAGCTAAACTACAATGAGCAGTTCTTC. Translation: CASRRQLNYNEQFF.

The gene calls are TRBV6-6 and TRBJ1-3; D remains ambiguous. CDR1 is MNHNY and CDR2 is SVGAGI in the germline V gene (reference sequence). Trimming left V 6 bases short and J 1 base short, with 10 bases between. This CDR3 region has 14 residues. The CDR3 bases are TGTGCCAGCAGGACCGGACGTTCTGGAAACACCATATATTTT. Its protein is CASRTGRSGNTIYF.

This clone was recorded once. The rearrangement uses TRBV9 and TRBJ1-6; no definite D call. CDR1 and CDR2 from the germline V gene are SGDLS and YYNGEE. V was shortened by 1 base and J by 2 bases, with 4 bases between the two germline ends. This CDR3 contains 14 residues. Here the CDR3 reads CASSVYPYNSPLHF. The CDR3 DNA reads TGTGCCAGCAGCGTATATCCCTATAATTCACCCCTCCACTTT.

V is TRBV2 and J is TRBJ1-2, with D perhaps matching TRBD1 (6 bases). V was trimmed by 1 base and J by 3 bases, leaving 9 bases between them. Germline V CDR1 and CDR2: SNHLY, FYNNEI. This CDR3 region has 14 residues. The CDR3, as DNA: TGTGCCAGCAGTGAAGGGGGACACCACTATGGCTACACCTTC. Protein: CASSEGGHHYGYTF.

The rearrangement links TRBV6-5 to TRBJ1-3, with TRBD1 matching over 7 bases. This CDR3 comprises 15 residues. With 6 bases clipped from V and 0 bases from J, the junction kept 5 bases outside the gene matches. Per the germline V gene, CDR1 is MNHEY and CDR2 is SVGAGI. In DNA form, the CDR3 reads TGTGCCAGCAGAAAACAGGGGATCTCTGGAAACACCATATATTTT. Translated, it gives CASRKQGISGNTIYF.

The rearrangement joins TRBV7-2 to TRBJ1-3; D is unresolved. Germline CDR1 SGHTA, CDR2 FQGNSA. V lost 5 bases to trimming and J lost 3 bases, with 14 bases between them. This CDR3 spans 15 amino acids. CDR3 nucleotide sequence: TGTGCCAGCAGCCCCACGCGGGGATATGGAAACACCATATATTTT. Translated: CASSPTRGYGNTIYF.

J is TRBJ1-3 and V is TRBV24-1; 9 nucleotides align to TRBD1. J lost 8 bases, V lost 4 bases, and 8 bases had no gene match. Per germline, CDR1 KGHDR and CDR2 SFDVKD. The CDR3 totals 15 residues. The CDR3 bases are TGTGCCACCAGTGACGGGGGACAGGGCTATGACACCATATATTTT. It encodes CATSDGGQGYDTIYF.

As concerns this clone: One end of the junction is discordant with germline, which a read error may explain. The rearrangement joins TRBV6-2 or TRBV6-3 to TRBJ1-5; D is possibly TRBD1 (5 bases). The CDR3 extends over 15 amino acids. Germline V gene sequence: CDR1 MNHEY, CDR2 SVGEGT. DNA for the CDR3: TGTGCCAGCAGCTACTTCGGGGGATCCAATCAGCCCCAGCATTTT. Translated, it gives CASSYFGGSNQPQHF.

V usage is TRBV6-5 and J usage is TRBJ1-1; TRBD1 might be the D (6 bases). This CDR3 has 14 residues. Trimming removed 6 bases from V and 0 bases from J, with 11 bases in between. Germline V gene data show CDR1 as MNHEY and CDR2 as SVGAGI. CDR3 loop: CASSLTGLNTEAFF. As DNA, the CDR3 is TGTGCCAGCAGCCTCACAGGGCTGAACACTGAAGCTTTCTTT.

This clone was seen just once. V gene TRBV21-1 combines with J gene TRBJ2-7; TRBD2, the D gene given by the table, was not confirmed from the DNA. TRBV21-1 is a pseudogene. The CDR3 contains 15 residues. DNA for the CDR3: TGTGCCAGCAGCAAAGACGGTAGCGGGGTGCACGAGCAGTACGTC. Protein product: CASSKDGSGVHEQYV.

This clone was seen a few times. The chain joins TRBV27 to TRBJ1-4; tentative D call: TRBD1 (5 bases). CDR1 and CDR2 (germline): MNHEY, SMNVEV (reference sequence). V was pared by 8 bases and J by 11 bases, with 27 bases between. The CDR3 loop spans 16 amino acids. For the CDR3, the DNA is TGTGCCAGCCCCGGGGGGAGCCCTCGTATATCGGCCAAACTGTTTTTT. Translated, it gives CASPGGSPRISAKLFF.

V is TRBV18 and J is TRBJ1-5; the D is unclear. Per the germline V gene, CDR1 is KGHSH and CDR2 is LQKENI. The CDR3 totals 15 residues. V was shortened by 4 bases and J by 7 bases, with 17 bases between the two germline ends. The CDR3 nucleotides are TGTGCCAGCTCACTCTCCGGGGAGGGCTGGCAGCCCCAGCATTTT. Its protein is CASSLSGEGWQPQHF.

This chain links TRBV28 with TRBJ1-1; no firm D call. Germline lookup yields CDR1 MDHEN and CDR2 SYDVKM. V was trimmed by 6 bases and J by 1 base, leaving 12 bases between them. CDR3 length: 14 amino acids. The CDR3 loop is CASRPPLENTEAFF. CDR3 nucleotide sequence: TGTGCCAGCAGACCGCCGCTGGAGAACACTGAAGCTTTCTTT. The entire variable domain, with the rest obtained from reference TRBV28 and TRBJ1-1, is as follows: DVKVTQSSRYLVKRTGEKVFLECVQDMDHENMFWYRQDPGLGLRLIYFSYDVKMKEKGDIPEGYSVSREKKERFSLILESASTNQTSMYLCASRPPLENTEAFFGQGTRLTVV.

CDR3: CATTTGLNSPLHF. CDR3 coding DNA: TGTGCCACGACGACAGGGTTGAATTCACCCCTCCACTTT. This chain connects TRBV3-1 (or the pseudogene TRBV3-2) to TRBJ1-6, with TRBD1 identical over 7 bases. After removal of 10 bases from V and 7 bases from J, the junction contained 7 bases not matched to a gene. Germline V lookup: CDR1 LGHDT, CDR2 YNNKEL (reference sequence). The CDR3 loop spans 13 amino acids.

This clone was recorded once. The J gene is TRBJ1-5, the V gene TRBV5-3; 9 bases agree with TRBD1. TRBV5-3 is an ORF for which the function is uncertain. The CDR3 is 15 residues long. After removal of 3 bases from V and 6 bases from J, the junction contained 7 bases not matched to a gene. The CDR3 loop reads CARSCGTGILQPQHF. CDR3 sequence (DNA): TGTGCCAGAAGCTGCGGGACAGGGATTCTTCAGCCCCAGCATTTT.

This clone was observed once. The chain combines TRBV5-1 with TRBJ1-6; D is unresolved. The germline V gene has CDR1 SGHRS and CDR2 YFSETQ. The CDR3 runs 15 residues. Trimming left V 0 bases short and J 5 bases short, with 9 bases between. CDR3 nucleotide sequence: TGCGCCAGCAGCTTGGACACTCTCAATAATTCACCCCTCCACTTT. Residues: CASSLDTLNNSPLHF.

The V call is TRBV6-5, the J call TRBJ1-4; no clear D. The CDR3 consists of 13 residues. Germline CDR1 and CDR2: MNHEY and SVGAGI. V shed 2 bases and J shed 5 bases, with 6 bases lying between them. The CDR3 DNA sequence: TGTGCCAGCAGTTACGGAGGGAATGAAAAACTGTTTTTT. The encoded protein is CASSYGGNEKLFF.